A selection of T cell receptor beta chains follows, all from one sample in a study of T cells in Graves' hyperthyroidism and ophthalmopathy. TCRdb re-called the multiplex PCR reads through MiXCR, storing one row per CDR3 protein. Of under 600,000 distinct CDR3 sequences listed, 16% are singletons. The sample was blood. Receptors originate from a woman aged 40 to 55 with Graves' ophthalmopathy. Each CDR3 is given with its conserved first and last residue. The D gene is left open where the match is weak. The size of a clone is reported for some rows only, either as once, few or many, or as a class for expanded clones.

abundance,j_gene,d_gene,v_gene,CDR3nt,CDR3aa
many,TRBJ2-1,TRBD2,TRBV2,TGTGCCAGCAACCCTTGGACTAGCGGGGGGGCTGGACTGTACAATGAGCAGTTCTTC,CASNPWTSGGAGLYNEQFF
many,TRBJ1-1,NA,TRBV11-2,TGTGCCAGCAGCTTCCAGACAGCTTCCACTGAAGCTTTCTTT,CASSFQTASTEAFF
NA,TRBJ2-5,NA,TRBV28,TGTGCCAGCAGTTTTAGCAGGGCCCACCAAGAGACCCAGTACTTC,CASSFSRAHQETQYF
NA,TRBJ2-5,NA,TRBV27,TGTGCCAGCAGTCCAACCTGGACAGCCCAAGAGACCCAGTACTTC,CASSPTWTAQETQYF
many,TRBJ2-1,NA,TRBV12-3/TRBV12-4,TGTGCCAGCAGTTTACTAGCGATCAATGAGCAGTTCTTC,CASSLLAINEQFF
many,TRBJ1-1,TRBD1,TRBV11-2,TGTGCCAGCAGCTTATTGACAGGGGGCAACACTGAAGCTTTCTTT,CASSLLTGGNTEAFF
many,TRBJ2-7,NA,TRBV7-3,TGTGCCAGCAGCATCAGCAACCAGTGGGAGTTGGCGTCCTACGAGCAGTACTTC,CASSISNQWELASYEQYF
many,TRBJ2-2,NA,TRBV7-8,TGTGCCAGCAGCTTAGGAAATCGGGTCACCGGGGAGCTGTTTTTT,CASSLGNRVTGELFF
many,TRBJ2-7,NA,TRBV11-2,TGTGCCAGCAGCCAGGGACGAGATTACGAGCAGTACTTC,CASSQGRDYEQYF
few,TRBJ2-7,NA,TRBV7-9,TGTGCCAGCAGCCCAATGACCGGCGAGCAGTACTTC,CASSPMTGEQYF
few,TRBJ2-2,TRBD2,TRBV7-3,TGTGCCAGCAGCTTAAACGGGGGAGCGGGAGTGTCCGGGGAGCTGTTTTTT,CASSLNGGAGVSGELFF
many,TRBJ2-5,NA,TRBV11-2,TGTGCCAGCAGCTCGCCGGGTGGGGGCGAGACCCAGTACTTC,CASSSPGGGETQYF
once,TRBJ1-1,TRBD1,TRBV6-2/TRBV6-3,TGTGCCAGCAGTGCACCGGGACAGGGGGTCATGAACACTGAAGCTTTCTTT,CASSAPGQGVMNTEAFF
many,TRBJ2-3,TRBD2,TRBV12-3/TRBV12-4,TGTGCCAGCAGTTTCACGGGGGGGACCACAGATACGCAGTATTTT,CASSFTGGTTDTQYF
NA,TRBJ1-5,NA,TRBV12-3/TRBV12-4,TGTGCCAGCAGTTTTGGGGCATGGAGACAGCCCCAGCATTTT,CASSFGAWRQPQHF
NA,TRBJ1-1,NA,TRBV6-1,TGTGCCAGCACCCCCTCGACAGCTGGGGCTTTCTTT,CASTPSTAGAFF
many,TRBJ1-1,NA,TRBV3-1,TGTGCCAGCAGCCTCGCGGGGGGCGCTCACACTGAAGCTTTCTTT,CASSLAGGAHTEAFF
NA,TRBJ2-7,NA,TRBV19,TGTGCCAGTTCCCCCGGAGGGCACTCCTACGAGCAGTACTTC,CASSPGGHSYEQYF
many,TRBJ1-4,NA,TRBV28,TGTGCCAGCAGGTATGGGGGCGCGACTAATGAAAAACTGTTTTTT,CASRYGGATNEKLFF
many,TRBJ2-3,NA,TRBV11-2,TGTGCCAGCAGCCCTTCTTCAGGGGATACGCAGTATTTT,CASSPSSGDTQYF
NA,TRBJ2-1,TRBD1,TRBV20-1,TGCAGTGCTAGAGAGGGACAGGGACGGTTTCGTGAGCAGTTCTTC,CSAREGQGRFREQFF
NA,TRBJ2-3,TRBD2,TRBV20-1,TGCAGTGCAACAGAACTAGCGGGACGCACAGATACGCAGTATTTT,CSATELAGRTDTQYF
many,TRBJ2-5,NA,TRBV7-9,TGTGCCAGCAGCAGGTTTGAGGCAGGCACCCAGTACTTC,CASSRFEAGTQYF
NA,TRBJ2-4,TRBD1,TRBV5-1,TGCGCCAGCAGCTTGTCGGCAGGGGGCGTTGTTGACATTCAGTACTTC,CASSLSAGGVVDIQYF
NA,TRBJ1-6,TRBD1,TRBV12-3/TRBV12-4,TGTGCCAGCAGTCCCTGGGGGGACAGTTCTTCACCCCTCCACTTT,CASSPWGDSSSPLHF
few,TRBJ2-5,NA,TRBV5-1,TGCGCCAGCAGCTTGTTGGGGCTTCAAGAGACCCAGTACTTC,CASSLLGLQETQYF
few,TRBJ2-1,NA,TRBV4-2,TGTGCCAGCAGCCAAGAGGGGGTTGAGCAGTTCTTC,CASSQEGVEQFF
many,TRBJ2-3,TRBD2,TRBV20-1,TGCAGTGCTAGAGATCATATAGCGGGAGATACAGATACGCAGTATTTT,CSARDHIAGDTDTQYF
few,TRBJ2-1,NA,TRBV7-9,TGTGCCAGCAGCATAGGACAGTTTTTCCATGAGCAGTTCTTC,CASSIGQFFHEQFF
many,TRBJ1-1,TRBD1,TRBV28,TGTGCCAGCCAGGGGGCCGGTGAAGCTTTCTTT,CASQGAGEAFF
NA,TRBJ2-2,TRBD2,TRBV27,TGTGCCAGCAGTTTATTTGCGGGAGGGTCCTACACCGGGGAGCTGTTTTTT,CASSLFAGGSYTGELFF
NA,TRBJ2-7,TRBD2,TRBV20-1,TGCAGTGCTAGAGATCCCACTAGCGGGGGGGACGAGCAGTACTTC,CSARDPTSGGDEQYF
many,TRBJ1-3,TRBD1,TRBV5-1,TGCGCCAGCAGCTGGGACAGGAGCTCTGGAAACACCATATATTTT,CASSWDRSSGNTIYF
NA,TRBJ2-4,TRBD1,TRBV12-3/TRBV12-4,TGTGCCAGCAGTAGGTCAGGACAGGATACCATTCAGTACTTC,CASSRSGQDTIQYF
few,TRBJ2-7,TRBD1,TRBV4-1,TGCGCCAGCAGCTTAGGGACAGACCACGAGCAGTACTTC,CASSLGTDHEQYF
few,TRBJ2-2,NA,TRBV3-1,TGTGCCAGCAGCCAAAAACAAATCCTCCCCGGGGAGCTGTTTTTT,CASSQKQILPGELFF
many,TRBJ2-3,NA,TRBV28,TGTGCCAGCAGCCTTGGGCCCGTTACAGATACGCAGTATTTT,CASSLGPVTDTQYF
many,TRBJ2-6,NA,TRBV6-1,TGTGCCAGCATAGTGGGCTCTGGGGCCAACGTCCTGACTTTC,CASIVGSGANVLTF
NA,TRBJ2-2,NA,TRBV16,TGTGCCAGCAGAAAGATTACAGCGAACACCGGGGAGCTGTTTTTT,CASRKITANTGELFF
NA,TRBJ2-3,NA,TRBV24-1,TGTGCCACCAGTGATTTAAGCACAGATACGCAGTATTTT,CATSDLSTDTQYF
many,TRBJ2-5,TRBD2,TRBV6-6,TGTGCCAGCAGTTACTCGTTCGTGGCACAGACACTAGCGGGGGTGGGGACCCAGTACTTC,CASSYSFVAQTLAGVGTQYF